The 26 T cell receptor beta chains presented below share a single source sample, sequenced in a study of cytomegalovirus exposure and HLA in healthy donors. PCR primers comprised 60 Vbeta and 13 Jbeta primers. Sequencing was performed with immunoSEQ multiplex PCR; in TCRdb, only in-frame clones are kept and a portion is missing. The sample carries 100,000 to 150,000 clones, more than 80% recorded once. Sequenced input: PBMCs. The receptors derive from a young man in good health and CMV-seronegative.

The chain links TRBV5-1 to TRBJ2-2; no clear D. Between the trimmed V and J ends, which lost 1 base and 3 bases, there was a span of 10 bases. The length of the CDR3 is 15 residues. Germline CDR1 is SGHRS and CDR2 is YFSETQ. CDR3 protein: CASSLSHSDTGELFF. CDR3 nucleotides: TGCGCCAGCAGCTTGTCCCACTCGGACACCGGGGAGCTGTTTTTT.

The rearrangement links TRBV7-9 to TRBJ2-5, with D perhaps matching TRBD1 (6 bases). The CDR3 consists of 14 residues. V was cut by 2 bases and J by 3 bases, with 10 bases left in between. Germline V lookup: CDR1 SEHNR, CDR2 FQNEAQ (reference sequence). CDR3 residues: CASSLTTGEETQYF. DNA for the CDR3: TGTGCCAGCAGCTTAACGACAGGCGAAGAGACCCAGTACTTC.

This clone was seen once. V usage is TRBV5-4 and J usage is TRBJ2-2; TRBD1 aligns across 8 bases. After removal of 2 bases from V and 0 bases from J, the junction contained 3 bases not matched to a gene. This CDR3 is 16 amino acids long. Germline lookup yields CDR1 SGHNT and CDR2 YYREEE (reference sequence). In DNA, the CDR3 is TGTGCCAGCAGCTTTGGGACAGGTTCGAACACCGGGGAGCTGTTTTTT. Protein product: CASSFGTGSNTGELFF.

The V gene is TRBV27, the J gene TRBJ2-3; perhaps TRBD1 as D (5 bases). This CDR3 spans 12 amino acids. V lost 2 bases, J lost 7 bases, and 7 bases lay in between. Looked up from germline, CDR1 is MNHEY and CDR2 is SMNVEV (reference sequence). CDR3 bases: TGTGCCAGCAGTTTACCAGGGCATACGCAGTATTTT. Its protein product is CASSLPGHTQYF.

For this clone: The germline gene is not matched at one end of the junction; a read error may be the cause. The genes are TRBV7-9 and TRBJ2-7; D is perhaps TRBD1 (6 bases). The CDR3 loop spans 15 amino acids. From germline, CDR1 is SEHNR and CDR2 FQNEAQ (reference sequence). The CDR3 region is CSSSSAVGDIYEQYF. The CDR3 DNA sequence: TGTTCCAGCAGCTCCGCCGTAGGGGACATCTACGAGCAGTACTTC.

The chain has TRBV7-2 and TRBJ2-1, with 8 bases identical to TRBD1. V lost 5 bases to trimming and J lost 10 bases; unmatched junction nucleotides: 10. Germline V CDR1 and CDR2: SGHTA, FQGNSA. This CDR3 has 14 residues. The CDR3 DNA reads as TGTGCCAGCAGCCACGGGACAGGTTTGGGGGAGCAGTTCTTC. This gives the protein CASSHGTGLGEQFF. The whole variable domain, remainder taken from reference TRBV7-2 and TRBJ2-1, is GAGVSQSPSNKVTEKGKDVELRCDPISGHTALYWYRQSLGQGLEFLIYFQGNSAPDKSGLPSDRFSAERTGGSVSTLTIQRTQQEDSAVYLCASSHGTGLGEQFFGPGTRLTVL.

The CDR3 is CASSPGGASNQPQHF. DNA for the CDR3: TGTGCCAGCAGCCCCGGGGGGGCCAGCAATCAGCCCCAGCATTTT. This chain connects TRBV7-2 to TRBJ1-5; a possible D gene is TRBD1 (6 bases). This CDR3 is built from 15 residues. Germline V gene lookup returns CDR1 SGHTA and CDR2 FQGNSA. Trimming removed 5 bases at V and 1 base at J, with 12 bases between.

The sample holds one count of this clone. This rearrangement joins TRBV2 to TRBJ1-5; the match to TRBD1 covers 9 bases. After removal of 3 bases from V and 7 bases from J, the junction contained 7 bases not matched to a gene. CDR3 length equals 15 residues. CDR1 SNHLY and CDR2 FYNNEI come from the germline V gene. The CDR3 DNA is TGTGCCAGCAGTGAGGGACAGGGCGGGTTACAGCCCCAGCATTTT. Translating it yields CASSEGQGGLQPQHF.

The CDR3 DNA is TGTGCCAGCAGCGAGGGACAGGGGGCACGGACCGGGGAGCTGTTTTTT. Amino acids: CASSEGQGARTGELFF. The rearrangement joins TRBV7-9 to TRBJ2-2; 12 bases are a match to TRBD1. The CDR3 contains 16 residues. V gave up 5 bases and J gave up 5 bases; unmatched junction bases: 6. Germline V gives CDR1 SEHNR, CDR2 FQNEAQ (reference sequence).

J is TRBJ1-1 and V is TRBV6-6, with a tentative D call TRBD1 (6 bases). The CDR3 is 12 amino acids. CDR1 and CDR2 (germline): MNHNY, SVGAGI (reference sequence). V was cut by 7 bases and J by 8 bases, with 14 bases left in between. CDR3 sequence reads: CASMRIRGEAFF. The CDR3 bases are TGTGCCAGCATGAGGATTAGGGGGGAAGCTTTCTTT.

This clone was seen more than once but under ten times. This chain connects TRBV5-1 to TRBJ2-5, with 8 bases lining up with TRBD1. V lost 0 bases and J lost 5; bases outside the gene matches: 6. The germline CDR1 and CDR2 sequences are SGHRS and YFSETQ. The CDR3 runs 15 residues. The CDR3 coding sequence is TGCGCCAGCAGCTTGGACTCAGGGGGCGAGGAGACCCAGTACTTC. This sequence encodes CASSLDSGGEETQYF.

The chain joins TRBV11-2 to TRBJ2-7; tentative D call: TRBD2 (7 bases). The germline V gene encodes CDR1 SGHAT and CDR2 FQNNGV. V lost 5 bases to trimming and J lost 4 bases, with 21 bases between them. CDR3 size: 16 residues. This CDR3 is CASSQGGMASGYEQYF. The CDR3, as DNA: TGTGCCAGCAGCCAAGGGGGAATGGCTAGCGGTTACGAGCAGTACTTC.

This chain connects TRBV4-3 to TRBJ2-1; 9 bases are a match to TRBD2. Trimming cost V 1 base and J 7 bases; bases outside gene matches: 11. CDR3 length equals 17 residues. The germline gives CDR1 LGHNA, CDR2 YSLEER. CDR3 region: CASSQAVLAGTNNEQFF. The DNA for the CDR3 is TGCGCCAGCAGCCAAGCGGTCCTAGCGGGGACGAATAATGAGCAGTTCTTC.

The chain recombines TRBV29-1 with TRBJ2-3; the D gene is possibly TRBD2 (5 bases). Germline V gives CDR1 SQVTM, CDR2 ANQGSEA. The V and J ends lost 2 bases and 0 bases respectively, with 12 bases between them. The CDR3 has 15 amino acids. The CDR3 sequence is CSVEPRGTSTDTQYF. The CDR3 DNA reads TGCAGCGTTGAACCTCGGGGTACTAGCACAGATACGCAGTATTTT.

The chain uses TRBV7-9 and TRBJ2-7, with D tentatively TRBD1 (6 bases). The CDR3 is made up of 14 amino acids. Germline CDR1 SEHNR, CDR2 FQNEAQ (reference sequence). Trimming removed 5 bases from V and 5 bases from J, with 16 bases in between. CDR3 nucleotides: TGTGCCAGCAGCCTACTGGGGGCGGTAGACGAGCAGTACTTC. Translated, it gives CASSLLGAVDEQYF.

This chain uses TRBV5-1 with TRBJ2-1, with D possibly being TRBD1 (6 bases). V was shortened by 2 bases and J by 7 bases, with 19 bases between the two germline ends. The germline V gene has CDR1 SGHRS and CDR2 YFSETQ. The CDR3 runs to 16 residues. The CDR3 here is CASSLPSTGTMNEQFF. The CDR3 region has the DNA TGCGCCAGCAGCTTACCCTCTACCGGGACAATGAATGAGCAGTTCTTC. The variable domain in full, with the rest retrieved from reference TRBV5-1 and TRBJ2-1, is KAGVTQTPRYLIKTRGQQVTLSCSPISGHRSVSWYQQTPGQGLQFLFEYFSETQRNKGNFPGRFSGRQFSNSRSEMNVSTLELGDSALYLCASSLPSTGTMNEQFFGPGTRLTVL.

The V gene is TRBV7-9, the J gene TRBJ1-5, with D hard to call. V was shortened by 4 bases and J by 6 bases, with 7 bases between the two germline ends. CDR3 size: 12 residues. In germline, CDR1 is SEHNR, CDR2 FQNEAQ (reference sequence). The CDR3 sequence is CASSSAGQPQHF. The CDR3 DNA reads as TGTGCCAGCAGCTCCGCAGGTCAGCCCCAGCATTTT.

This clone occurred once. This chain links TRBV9 with TRBJ2-1; TRBD1 matches 8 bases. This CDR3 is 14 amino acids long. V lost 0 bases, J lost 7 bases, and 3 bases stayed unmatched. CDR1 SGDLS and CDR2 YYNGEE come from the germline V gene. CDR3 sequence (DNA): TGTGCCAGCAGCGTAGGGCGACAGGGGAATGAGCAGTTCTTC. This gives the protein CASSVGRQGNEQFF. The entire variable domain, with the rest obtained from reference TRBV9 and TRBJ2-1, is as follows: DSGVTQTPKHLITATGQRVTLRCSPRSGDLSVYWYQQSLDQGLQFLIQYYNGEERAKGNILERFSAQQFPDLHSELNLSSLELGDSALYFCASSVGRQGNEQFFGPGTRLTVL.

The rearrangement joins TRBV19 to TRBJ1-5, with 7 positions matching TRBD1. Trimming at V came to 0 bases and at J to 3 bases, leaving 5 bases not matched to a gene. CDR3 length equals 16 residues. From germline, CDR1 is LNHDA and CDR2 SQIVND (reference sequence). Written as DNA, the CDR3 is TGTGCCAGTAGTATAGACCGGACAGGCAACAATCAGCCCCAGCATTTT. Translated: CASSIDRTGNNQPQHF.

The sample holds one count of this clone. The gene calls are TRBV6-1 and TRBJ2-5; 9 bases map to TRBD1. J was trimmed by 2 bases and V by 3 bases; bases with no gene match: 4. Germline-derived CDR1 and CDR2 are MNHNS and SASEGT. The CDR3 totals 15 residues. CDR3 sequence (DNA): TGTGCCAGCAGTGAGTACAGGGGGCTTCAAGAGACCCAGTACTTC. Its protein is CASSEYRGLQETQYF.

A few counts support this clone. V is TRBV2 and J is TRBJ1-4; no definite D call. There are 13 residues in the CDR3. The germline V gene encodes CDR1 SNHLY and CDR2 FYNNEI. Trimming removed 2 bases at V and 7 bases at J, with 8 bases between. The CDR3 bases are TGTGCCAGCAGTGAACCCCTGGCTGAAAAACTGTTTTTT. Amino acid sequence: CASSEPLAEKLFF.

The genes are TRBV1 and TRBJ2-3; TRBD2 is the table's D call and was not checked against the DNA. TRBV1 is a known pseudogene. The CDR3 sequence is 17 residues long. The CDR3 coding sequence is TGCACCAGCAGCCAAGATCCCTCCGCGGGAGGAGGAGATACGCAGTATTTT. It encodes CTSSQDPSAGGGDTQYF.

This clone was picked up a small number of times. The chain uses TRBV27 and TRBJ1-1, with D unresolved. This CDR3 region has 13 residues. Trimming removed 3 bases from V and 0 bases from J, with 5 bases in between. CDR1 and CDR2 from the germline V gene are MNHEY and SMNVEV (reference sequence). The CDR3 nucleotides are TGTGCCAGCAGTTTTATCGTGAACACTGAAGCTTTCTTT. This translates into CASSFIVNTEAFF.

As regards this clone: Other DNA sequences from this sample encode an identical CDR3 as well. The V and J genes are TRBV25-1 and TRBJ1-3; D unresolved. The CDR3 is 15 residues long. V was clipped by 3 bases and J by 0 bases, with 9 bases between them. CDR1 MGHDK and CDR2 SYGVNS come from the germline V gene. As DNA, the CDR3 is TGTGCCAGCAGTGATTTGAGGGACTCTGGAAACACCATATATTTT. Encoded protein: CASSDLRDSGNTIYF.

The chain couples TRBV6-5 to TRBJ2-1, with 8 nucleotides matching TRBD1. The V gene end was trimmed by 2 bases and the J gene end by 9 bases; junction bases not matched to a gene: 12. This CDR3 comprises 16 residues. Germline V CDR1 and CDR2: MNHEY, SVGAGI. In DNA, the CDR3 is TGTGCCAGCAGTTACACCCGACAGGGGAGTCAAGGTGAGCAGTTCTTC. Residues: CASSYTRQGSQGEQFF.

The chain recombines TRBV11-2 with TRBJ2-1; no firm D call. The germline V gene has CDR1 SGHAT and CDR2 FQNNGV. CDR3 size: 15 residues. Trimming removed 5 bases from V and 0 bases from J, with 11 bases in between. DNA for the CDR3: TGTGCCAGCAGCGCGAGAGTAAACTCCTACAATGAGCAGTTCTTC. It yields the protein CASSARVNSYNEQFF.